This entry concerns a single T cell receptor (beta chain). Its antigen is currently unknown. This specimen belongs to a study of T-cell memory formation after mild COVID-19. Study information: In these data, TCR clusters were largely donor specific.

This CDR3 comprises 12 residues. Germline loops: CDR1 DFQATT, CDR2 SNEGSKA (reference sequence). The V gene lost 3 bases and the J gene lost 5 bases, with 10 bases spanning the gap. TCRdb reprocessed the 5' RACE reads with MiXCR, giving one entry per CDR3 protein. This repertoire shows 300,000 to 400,000 distinct CDR3 sequences, around 14% found once; its top ten account for roughly 22%. Study-wide results and caveats: Contracting clones from day 15 to 85 showed balanced CD4/CD8; later expanders favored CD4+. Within pre-infection memory, some responding clones were found, suggesting cross-reactive memory joined.

Specimen: PBMCs or a T cell subset sorted from them (not recorded which). The source is a man younger than 35 who had mild COVID-19 (a few samples of this study predate the infection). Cell type and time point are not known. The chain links TRBV20-1 to TRBJ1-1; D is ambiguous. The CDR3 region is CSARRRETEAFF. The DNA of the CDR3 is TGCAGTGCTAGGAGGAGAGAGACTGAAGCTTTCTTT.